These 29 T cell receptor beta chains were all obtained from the same sample, sequenced in a study of cytomegalovirus exposure and HLA in healthy donors. PCR amplification relied on 60 Vbeta primers (plus 13 Jbeta primers). Produced via immunoSEQ multiplex PCR; TCRdb's table is partial and in-frame only. The data hold 250,000 to 300,000 clones, with roughly four fifths observed a single time. Source material: PBMCs. The receptors originated from a woman in her forties in good health and CMV-seropositive.

The chain couples TRBV11-2 to TRBJ2-7; D uncertain. Germline values: CDR1 SGHAT, CDR2 FQNNGV. CDR3 size: 12 residues. The V end was cut by 0 bases, the J end by 3 bases, with 3 bases between. CDR3 coding DNA: TGTGCCAGCAGCTTAGACCGCTACGAGCAGTACTTC. It is translated as CASSLDRYEQYF. Combining the CDR3 with reference TRBV11-2 and TRBJ2-7 gives the whole variable domain EAGVAQSPRYKIIEKRQSVAFWCNPISGHATLYWYQQILGQGPKLLIQFQNNGVVDDSQLPKDRFSAERLKGVDSTLKIQPAKLEDSAVYLCASSLDRYEQYFGPGTRLTVT.

This clone came up a few times. The chain recombines TRBV7-9 with TRBJ2-5, with no clear D. The end of the DNA fits TRBJ2-7 better, so the J call may be wrong. The CDR3 has 12 amino acids. Germline V gene lookup returns CDR1 SEHNR and CDR2 FQNEAQ (reference sequence). CDR3 bases: TGTGCCAGCAGCCGCTCAGACTACGAGCAGTACTTC. It codes for CASSRSDYEQYF.

This clone was counted at least ten times. The CDR3: CASSLVSSQQPQHF. CDR3 DNA sequence: TGTGCCAGCAGCTTAGTAAGCTCCCAACAGCCCCAGCATTTT. The V and J genes are TRBV7-2 and TRBJ1-5; D gene uncertain. The CDR3 totals 14 residues. Germline CDR1 reads SGHTA; CDR2 reads FQGNSA. V lost 1 base and J 7 bases, leaving 11 bases between the germline ends.

The chain couples TRBV7-3 to TRBJ2-3; 12 nucleotides align to TRBD2. The germline CDR1 and CDR2 sequences are SGHTA and FQGTGA. V lost 5 bases and J lost 6; bases outside the gene matches: 9. This CDR3 is 16 amino acids long. The chain's CDR3 is CASSQQLAGGRDTQYF. CDR3 in DNA: TGTGCCAGCAGCCAGCAACTAGCGGGAGGTCGTGATACGCAGTATTTT.

The chain uses TRBV5-6 and TRBJ2-5, with 16 bases that match TRBD2. Germline V lookup: CDR1 SGHDT, CDR2 YYEEEE. The CDR3 consists of 16 residues. V was clipped by 0 bases and J by 11 bases; unmatched bases: 7. The CDR3 reads CASSLEGGTSGRVQYF. The CDR3 DNA reads TGTGCCAGCAGCTTGGAAGGGGGGACTAGCGGGAGGGTGCAGTACTTC.

This clone has a handful of counts. The chain couples TRBV7-2 to TRBJ2-7, with D tentatively TRBD1 (5 bases). The CDR3 is made up of 14 amino acids. From germline, CDR1 is SGHTA and CDR2 FQGNSA. The V end was cut by 1 base, the J end by 2 bases, with 9 bases between. The CDR3 region has the DNA TGTGCCAGCAGCTTAGACTGGGGCACCTACGAGCAGTACTTC. Residues: CASSLDWGTYEQYF.

CDR3 loop: CASSLRTGGMDEQYF. The CDR3 nucleotides are TGTGCCAGCAGCTTACGGACAGGGGGCATGGACGAGCAGTACTTC. The rearrangement joins TRBV13 to TRBJ2-7; 11 bases match TRBD1. The CDR3 sequence is 15 residues long. Unmatched junction bases numbered 5, after V lost 2 bases and J lost 5 bases. In germline, CDR1 is PRHDT, CDR2 FYEKMQ (reference sequence).

The rearrangement links TRBV6-4 to TRBJ2-1; 7 nucleotides line up with TRBD1. V lost 4 bases to trimming and J lost 2 bases; unmatched junction nucleotides: 5. The length of the CDR3 is 15 residues. In germline, CDR1 is MRHNA, CDR2 SNTAGT. The CDR3 here is CASSAETGTYNEQFF. The CDR3 DNA reads as TGTGCCAGCAGTGCGGAGACAGGGACCTACAATGAGCAGTTCTTC.

The chain links TRBV2 to TRBJ1-1; weak D call: TRBD1 (5 bases). V was clipped by 5 bases and J by 5 bases, with 9 bases between them. Germline values: CDR1 SNHLY, CDR2 FYNNEI. The CDR3 is made up of 12 amino acids. CDR3 sequence: CASSPPGTEAFF. The CDR3 coding sequence is TGTGCCAGCAGTCCTCCAGGGACTGAAGCTTTCTTT.

This sequence joins TRBV19 and TRBJ1-2; TRBD1 agrees at 11 bases. The V segment lost 3 bases and the J segment 3 bases; nucleotides outside the gene matches: 3. The germline CDR1 and CDR2 sequences are LNHDA and SQIVND (reference sequence). The CDR3 is 15 amino acids. CDR3 DNA sequence: TGTGCCAGTAGTATCGGGGGACAGGGGGACTATGGCTACACCTTC. Its protein is CASSIGGQGDYGYTF.

This clone occurred once. The rearrangement uses TRBV7-2 and TRBJ1-3; D might be TRBD1 (5 bases). CDR1 SGHTA and CDR2 FQGNSA come from the germline V gene. The CDR3 is 15 residues long. V gave up 1 base and J gave up 3 bases, with 10 bases separating them. The CDR3 sequence is CASSLELGVGNTIYF. CDR3 DNA sequence: TGTGCCAGCAGCTTAGAGCTAGGGGTTGGAAACACCATATATTTT.

This clone was counted a single time. The genes are TRBV19 and TRBJ2-7, with D possibly matching TRBD2 (6 bases). The CDR3 spans 14 residues. Germline CDR1 is LNHDA and CDR2 is SQIVND (reference sequence). The V gene lost 5 bases and the J gene lost 4 bases, with 15 bases spanning the gap. The CDR3 bases are TGTGCCAGTAGTCCGGGAGTCAGGAATTACGAGCAGTACTTC. Translation: CASSPGVRNYEQYF.

The rearrangement links TRBV19 to TRBJ1-3, with 8 bases lining up with TRBD1. The V segment lost 5 bases and the J segment 3 bases; nucleotides outside the gene matches: 6. This CDR3 region has 15 residues. The V gene's germline CDR1 is LNHDA and CDR2 SQIVND (reference sequence). The CDR3 loop reads CASSYQGAIGNTIYF. Here the CDR3 DNA reads TGTGCCAGTAGTTATCAGGGGGCAATTGGAAACACCATATATTTT.

The chain combines TRBV9 with TRBJ1-1; no reliable D call. This CDR3 contains 15 residues. V lost 3 bases, J lost 1 base, and 13 bases lay in between. Germline V lookup: CDR1 SGDLS, CDR2 YYNGEE. The DNA for the CDR3 is TGTGCCAGCAGCGGTGGTATGAGAGAGAACACTGAAGCTTTCTTT. It is translated as CASSGGMRENTEAFF.

The chain joins TRBV6-1 to TRBJ2-5; 13 bases fit TRBD2. The V gene's germline CDR1 is MNHNS and CDR2 SASEGT. The junction had 3 bases not matched to a gene; V was cut back by 6 bases and J by 5 bases. There are 14 residues in the CDR3. The CDR3, as DNA: TGTGCCAGCAGCGAACTAGCGGGAGGGGAGACCCAGTACTTC. It yields the protein CASSELAGGETQYF.

The chain combines TRBV4-1 with TRBJ2-3, with D perhaps TRBD2 (5 bases). The V end lost 1 base, the J end lost 4 bases, and 12 bases lay between the germline ends. The CDR3 covers 15 residues. From germline, CDR1 is MGHRA and CDR2 YSYEKL. The CDR3 protein is CASSQGESVADTQYF. CDR3 nucleotides: TGCGCCAGCAGCCAAGGGGAGTCTGTCGCAGATACGCAGTATTTT.

This clone was found once. This CDR3 is CASSLVRTGPNYGYTF. The CDR3 nucleotides read TGCGCCAGCAGCTTGGTCCGGACAGGCCCGAACTATGGCTACACCTTC. V and J are TRBV5-1 and TRBJ1-2; the match to TRBD1 covers 7 bases. The CDR3 totals 16 residues. V was pared by 0 bases and J by 2 bases, with 7 bases of the junction left unmatched. CDR1 and CDR2 from the germline V gene are SGHRS and YFSETQ.

The sample holds one count of this clone. CDR3 region: CASSLVGAEDTEAFF. The CDR3 nucleotides read TGTGCCAGCAGCTTAGTGGGGGCGGAAGACACTGAAGCTTTCTTT. The chain uses TRBV7-9 and TRBJ1-1; D might be TRBD1 (6 bases). CDR3 length: 15 residues. The V end lost 1 base, the J end lost 3 bases, and 12 bases lay between the germline ends. From germline, CDR1 is SEHNR and CDR2 FQNEAQ (reference sequence).

The chain recombines TRBV6-6 with TRBJ2-7; 8 nucleotides agree with TRBD2. This CDR3 region has 14 residues. Germline loops: CDR1 MNHNY, CDR2 SVGAGI (reference sequence). Trimming at V came to 2 bases and at J to 7 bases, leaving 7 bases not matched to a gene. CDR3 nucleotides: TGTGCCAGCAGTTACCTGGGACGGGAGGGAGAGCAGTACTTC. Translating it yields CASSYLGREGEQYF.

This chain uses TRBV6-5 with TRBJ1-1; D gene unclear. Trimming took off 3 bases at V and 0 bases at J, with 11 bases between the two ends. CDR3 size: 15 residues. Germline CDR1 MNHEY, CDR2 SVGAGI. The CDR3 sequence: CASSYHAGLNTEAFF. The CDR3 region has the DNA TGTGCCAGCAGTTATCATGCAGGATTGAACACTGAAGCTTTCTTT.

The chain carries TRBV9 and TRBJ2-1; the D gene is possibly TRBD2 (5 bases). The germline V gene has CDR1 SGDLS and CDR2 YYNGEE. CDR3 size: 16 residues. Trimming stripped 4 bases from V and 5 bases from J, with 19 bases between. Here the CDR3 reads CASSTQVGEIDNEQFF. Written as DNA, the CDR3 is TGTGCCAGCAGCACCCAGGTTGGGGAGATCGACAATGAGCAGTTCTTC.

The J gene is TRBJ1-1, the V gene TRBV11-3; no reliable D call. Trimming removed 0 bases at V and 0 bases at J, with 8 bases between. The CDR3 is made up of 15 amino acids. Per the germline V gene, CDR1 is SGHNT and CDR2 is YENEEA. The CDR3 DNA follows: TGTGCCAGCAGCTTAGATGGGCAGATGAACACTGAAGCTTTCTTT. Protein product: CASSLDGQMNTEAFF.

The V and J genes are TRBV15 and TRBJ1-5; TRBD1 aligns across 8 bases. The CDR3 runs to 16 residues. Looked up from germline, CDR1 is LNHNV and CDR2 is YYDKDF (reference sequence). V gave up 4 bases and J gave up 6 bases; unmatched junction bases: 11. CDR3 residues: CATSTGTGTMSQPQHF. The CDR3 DNA follows: TGTGCCACCAGCACTGGGACAGGCACAATGAGTCAGCCCCAGCATTTT.

The chain links TRBV19 to TRBJ2-2, with no clear D. Germline lookup yields CDR1 LNHDA and CDR2 SQIVND (reference sequence). The CDR3 spans 11 residues. V was cut by 5 bases and J by 8 bases, with 6 bases left in between. In DNA form, the CDR3 reads TGTGCCAGTAGTTCTGCGGGGGAGCTGTTTTTT. Its protein is CASSSAGELFF. The whole variable domain, filled in from reference TRBV19 and TRBJ2-2, reads DGGITQSPKYLFRKEGQNVTLSCEQNLNHDAMYWYRQDPGQGLRLIYYSQIVNDFQKGDIAEGYSVSREKKESFPLTVTSAQKNPTAFYLCASSSAGELFFGEGSRLTVL.

The CDR3 DNA is TGTGCCAGCAGTGACCGGGACAGGGCGAAAGAGCAGTACTTC. Translating gives CASSDRDRAKEQYF. This chain uses TRBV6-5 with TRBJ2-7; 9 nucleotides match TRBD1. Germline assignment: CDR1 MNHEY and CDR2 SVGAGI. The CDR3 spans 14 residues. The V and J ends lost 5 bases and 7 bases, in that order; junction bases with no gene match: 9.

Comment on this clone: The same CDR3 arises from other DNA sequences in this sample as well. The chain has TRBV7-9 and TRBJ2-3, with a tentative D call TRBD2 (6 bases). Trimming removed 5 bases at V and 1 base at J, with 10 bases between. From germline, CDR1 is SEHNR and CDR2 FQNEAQ (reference sequence). The CDR3 length is 14 residues. The CDR3 nucleotides read TGTGCCAGCAGCCTAGGGACTGGCACAGATACGCAGTATTTT. Its protein is CASSLGTGTDTQYF.

The rearrangement joins TRBV7-7 to TRBJ2-2; D is perhaps TRBD2 (5 bases). The CDR3 sequence is 15 residues long. Germline V gene lookup returns CDR1 SSHAT and CDR2 FNYEAQ (reference sequence). V lost 1 base and J 7 bases, leaving 13 bases between the germline ends. The CDR3 nucleotides are TGTGCCAGCAGCTTAGTCCCCTCTGAGGGCGGGGAGCTGTTTTTT. Protein product: CASSLVPSEGGELFF.

The J gene is TRBJ2-7, the V gene TRBV13; 9 bases fit TRBD1. Losses at the gene ends were 5 bases for V and 3 bases for J; bases not matched to a gene: 5. CDR3 size: 14 residues. Germline V gives CDR1 PRHDT, CDR2 FYEKMQ (reference sequence). CDR3 sequence: CASSPGQGGYEQYF. In DNA form, the CDR3 reads TGTGCCAGCAGCCCGGGACAGGGAGGCTACGAGCAGTACTTC. The full variable domain, with the rest looked up from reference TRBV13 and TRBJ2-7, is AAGVIQSPRHLIKEKRETATLKCYPIPRHDTVYWYQQGPGQDPQFLISFYEKMQSDKGSIPDRFSAQQFSDYHSELNMSSLELGDSALYFCASSPGQGGYEQYFGPGTRLTVT.

The rearrangement uses TRBV6-5 and TRBJ2-7; D remains unclear. V was shortened by 2 bases and J by 1 base, with 6 bases between the two germline ends. CDR3 size: 13 residues. CDR1 is MNHEY, CDR2 SVGAGI, per germline. CDR3 DNA: TGTGCCAGCAGTTACGCGGCGTCCTACGAGCAGTACTTC. Its protein product is CASSYAASYEQYF.